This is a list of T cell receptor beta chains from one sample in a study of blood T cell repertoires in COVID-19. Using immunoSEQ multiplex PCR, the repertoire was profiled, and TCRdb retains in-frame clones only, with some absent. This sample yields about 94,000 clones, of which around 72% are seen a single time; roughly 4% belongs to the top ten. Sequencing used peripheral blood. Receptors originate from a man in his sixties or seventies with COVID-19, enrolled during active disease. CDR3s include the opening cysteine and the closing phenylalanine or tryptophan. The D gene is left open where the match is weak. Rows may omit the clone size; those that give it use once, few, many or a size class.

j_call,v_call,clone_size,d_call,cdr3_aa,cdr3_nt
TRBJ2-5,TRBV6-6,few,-,CASSTTVETQYF,TGTGCCAGCAGCACAACCGTAGAGACCCAGTACTTC
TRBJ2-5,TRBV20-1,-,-,CSASTIIGETQYF,TGCAGTGCTAGTACTATAATCGGAGAGACCCAGTACTTC
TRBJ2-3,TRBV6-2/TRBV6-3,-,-,CASSLPFSGTSPTDTQYF,TGTGCCAGCAGCTTACCTTTTTCCGGGACTTCACCCACAGATACGCAGTATTTT
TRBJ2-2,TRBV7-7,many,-,CASSPLGRGRTGELFF,TGTGCTAGCAGCCCCCTCGGGAGGGGGCGCACCGGGGAGCTGTTTTTT
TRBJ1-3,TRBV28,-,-,CASSATHTSGNTIYF,TGTGCCAGCAGTGCCACTCATACCTCTGGAAACACCATATATTTT
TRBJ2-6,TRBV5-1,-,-,CASSLDSSAANVLTF,TGCGCCAGCAGCTTGGATAGCTCGGCGGCCAACGTCCTGACTTTC
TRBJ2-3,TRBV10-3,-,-,CAINVAEATQYF,TGTGCCATCAATGTCGCAGAGGCAACGCAGTATTTT
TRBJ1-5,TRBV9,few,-,CASSVGDTLYSNQPQHF,TGTGCCAGCAGCGTAGGAGACACCCTCTATAGCAATCAGCCCCAGCATTTT
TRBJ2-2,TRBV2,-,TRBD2,CASRGGRLAGGTGELFF,TGTGCCAGCAGGGGGGGAAGGCTAGCGGGAGGTACCGGGGAGCTGTTTTTT
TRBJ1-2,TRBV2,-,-,CASRTGDYGYTF,TGTGCCAGCAGAACCGGGGACTATGGCTACACCTTC
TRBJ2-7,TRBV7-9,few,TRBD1,CASSLDRGDTSYEQYF,TGTGCCAGCAGCTTAGACAGGGGTGATACATCCTACGAGCAGTACTTC
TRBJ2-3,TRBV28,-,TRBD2,CASSLGGGTDTQYF,TGTGCCAGCAGTTTGGGGGGGGGCACAGATACGCAGTATTTT
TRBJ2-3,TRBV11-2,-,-,CASSSSVDTQYF,TGTGCCAGCAGCTCTAGCGTAGATACGCAGTATTTT
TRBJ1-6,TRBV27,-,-,CASSYSPYNSPLHF,TGTGCCAGCAGTTATAGCCCCTATAATTCACCCCTCCACTTT
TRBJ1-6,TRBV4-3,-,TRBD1,CASSQEVGRTGLNSPLHF,TGCGCCAGCAGCCAAGAGGTTGGTAGGACAGGCTTAAATTCACCCCTCCACTTT
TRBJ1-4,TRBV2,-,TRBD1,CASSADRGSTNEKLFF,TGTGCCAGCAGTGCGGACAGGGGGTCTACTAATGAAAAACTGTTTTTT